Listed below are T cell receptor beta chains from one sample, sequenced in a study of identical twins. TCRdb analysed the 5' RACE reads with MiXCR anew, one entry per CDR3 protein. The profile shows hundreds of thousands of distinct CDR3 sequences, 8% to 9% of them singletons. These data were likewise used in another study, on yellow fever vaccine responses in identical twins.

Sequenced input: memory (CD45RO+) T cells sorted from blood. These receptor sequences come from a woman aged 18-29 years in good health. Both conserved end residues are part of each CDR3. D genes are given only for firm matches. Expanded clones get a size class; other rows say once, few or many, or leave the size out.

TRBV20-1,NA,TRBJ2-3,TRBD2,TGCAGTGCTAGAGGGACTAGCGGGAGTGAGACAGATACGCAGTATTTT,CSARGTSGSETDTQYF
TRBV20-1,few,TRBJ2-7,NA,TGCAGTGCTGGACGGGGGCCCGAGGCGTCCGAGCAGTACTTC,CSAGRGPEASEQYF
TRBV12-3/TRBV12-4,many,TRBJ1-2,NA,TGTGCCAGCAGTTTGCGGGGAGGCTATGGCTACACCTTC,CASSLRGGYGYTF
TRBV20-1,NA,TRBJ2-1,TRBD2,TGCAGTGCGATCAAGCGGGAACTCCCCTACAATGAGCAGTTCTTC,CSAIKRELPYNEQFF
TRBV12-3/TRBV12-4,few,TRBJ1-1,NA,TGTGCCAGCAGTTTTTCGGGTTTGAACACTGAAGCTTTCTTT,CASSFSGLNTEAFF
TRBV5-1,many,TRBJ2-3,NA,TGCGCCAGCAGCTTGGTTCAGACTAATACAGATACGCAGTATTTT,CASSLVQTNTDTQYF
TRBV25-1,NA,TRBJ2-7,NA,TGTGCCAGCAGTGACCCTCAAGGGGGTCGGACTGTCGAGCAGTACTTC,CASSDPQGGRTVEQYF
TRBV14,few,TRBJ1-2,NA,TGTGCCAGCAGCCATCTAGCCAGGCTGAACTATGGCTACACCTTC,CASSHLARLNYGYTF
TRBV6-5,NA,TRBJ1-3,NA,TGTGCCAGCAGTTACTCGCGACTCTCTAGCTCTGGAAACACCATATATTTT,CASSYSRLSSSGNTIYF
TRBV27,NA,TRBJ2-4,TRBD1,TGTGCCAGCAGCCCCCGGACAGGTCACGCCAAAAACATTCAGTACTTC,CASSPRTGHAKNIQYF
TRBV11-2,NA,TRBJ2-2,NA,TGTGCCAGCAGCCCAAGCGGGTGGAACACCGGGGAGCTGTTTTTT,CASSPSGWNTGELFF
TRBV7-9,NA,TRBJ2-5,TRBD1,TGTGCCAGCAGCTCCCAGACAGGGCAAGAGGAGACCCAGTACTTC,CASSSQTGQEETQYF
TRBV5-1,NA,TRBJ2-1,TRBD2,TGCGCCAGCAGCGCCGGGACTAGCGGGATTGGGGACCAGTTCTTC,CASSAGTSGIGDQFF
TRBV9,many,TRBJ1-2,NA,TGTGCCAGCAGCTACTTGGACGGCAACTATGGCTACACCTTC,CASSYLDGNYGYTF
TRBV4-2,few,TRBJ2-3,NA,TGTGCCAGCAGCCAAAACCGCGGGGGCGGGGGAGCGGGAGATACGCAGTATTTT,CASSQNRGGGGAGDTQYF
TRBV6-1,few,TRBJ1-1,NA,TGTGCCAGCAGCCTCCTGGCGGGGGGGAACACTGAAGCTTTCTTT,CASSLLAGGNTEAFF
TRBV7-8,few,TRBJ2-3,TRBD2,TGTGCCAGCAGCTTAGCTTGGGGGGGTAGCACAGATACGCAGTATTTT,CASSLAWGGSTDTQYF
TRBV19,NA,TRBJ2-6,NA,TGTGCCAGTAGTGGGACCGTCTCTGGGGCCAACGTCCTGACTTTC,CASSGTVSGANVLTF
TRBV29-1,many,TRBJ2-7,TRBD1,TGCAGCGTAGAAGGGACAGGGGCTCATGGCTCCTACGAGCAGTACTTC,CSVEGTGAHGSYEQYF
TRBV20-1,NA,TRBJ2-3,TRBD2,TGCAGTGCTCCTCAAAGAGGACTAGCGGGGTCGTCGGGCACAGATACGCAGTATTTT,CSAPQRGLAGSSGTDTQYF
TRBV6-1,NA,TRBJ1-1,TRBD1,TGTGCCAGCAGTAAGGGACAGGAGAACACTGAAGCTTTCTTT,CASSKGQENTEAFF
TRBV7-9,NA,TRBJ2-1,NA,TGTGCCAGCAGTTCTAGGACAGCGCTATCCTACAATGAGCAGTTCTTC,CASSSRTALSYNEQFF
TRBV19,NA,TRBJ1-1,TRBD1,TGTGCCAGTAGAATGGACAGGGTACCGAGTACTGAAGCTTTCTTT,CASRMDRVPSTEAFF
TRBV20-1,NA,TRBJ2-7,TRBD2,TGCAGTGCTAGAGGGCGGGAGGACTACGAGCAGTACTTC,CSARGREDYEQYF
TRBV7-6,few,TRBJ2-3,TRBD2,TGTGCCAGCAGCCCAAAGCGGGAGGGCCTGACAACAGATACGCAGTATTTT,CASSPKREGLTTDTQYF
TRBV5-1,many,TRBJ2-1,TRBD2,TGCGCCAGCAGCTTGGAGACTAGCGCGAATGAGCAGTTCTTC,CASSLETSANEQFF
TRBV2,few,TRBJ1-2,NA,TGTGCCAGCAGTGAATGGGTTGGGACCTATGGCTACACCTTC,CASSEWVGTYGYTF
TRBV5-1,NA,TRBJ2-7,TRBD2,TGCGCCAGCAGCTTGGATCTAGCGGCGGGGGAGCAGTACTTC,CASSLDLAAGEQYF
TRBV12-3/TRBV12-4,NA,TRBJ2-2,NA,TGTGCCAGCAGTTTCGGGGGAGTGGGCACCGGGGAGCTGTTTTTT,CASSFGGVGTGELFF
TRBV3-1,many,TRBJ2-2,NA,TGTGCCAGCAGCCTGCACGGGGTGAACACCGGGGAGCTGTTTTTT,CASSLHGVNTGELFF
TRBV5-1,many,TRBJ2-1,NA,TGCGCCAGCAGCTTGCCTAGCGAGAATGAGCAGTTCTTC,CASSLPSENEQFF
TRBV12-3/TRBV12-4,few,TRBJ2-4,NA,TGTGCCAGCACTATCCTGGGGGTCTTAAACATTCAGTACTTC,CASTILGVLNIQYF
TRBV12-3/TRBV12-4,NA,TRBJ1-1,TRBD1,TGTGCCAGTCAGGGGGCCAACACTGAAGCTTTCTTT,CASQGANTEAFF
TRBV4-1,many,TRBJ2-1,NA,TGCGCCAGCAGCCGATCGGACCAAATCTACAATGAGCAGTTCTTC,CASSRSDQIYNEQFF
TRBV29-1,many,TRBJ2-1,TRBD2,TGCAGCGTTAGACTAGCGGGAGTGGGGAATGAGCAGTTCTTC,CSVRLAGVGNEQFF
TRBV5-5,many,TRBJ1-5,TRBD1,TGTGCCAGCAGCTTGGGACAGGGAAGTCAGCCCCAGCATTTT,CASSLGQGSQPQHF
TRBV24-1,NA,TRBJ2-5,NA,TGTGCCACCAGTGGATTAGGTACTCTGACCCAGTACTTC,CATSGLGTLTQYF
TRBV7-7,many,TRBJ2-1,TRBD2,TGTGCCAGCAGCGACAGCCCGGGCCTAGCGGGAGCAAATGAGCAGTTCTTC,CASSDSPGLAGANEQFF
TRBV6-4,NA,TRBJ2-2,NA,TGTGCCAGCAGTGGGGACACTGACACCGGGGAGCTGTTTTTT,CASSGDTDTGELFF
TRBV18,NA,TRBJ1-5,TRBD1,TGTGCCAGCTCACCGTCGACAGGGCGAAATCAGCCCCAGCATTTT,CASSPSTGRNQPQHF
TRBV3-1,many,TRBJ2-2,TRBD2,TGTGCCAGCAGCTCGTCTAGCGGGGGGGTTCACACCGGGGAGCTGTTTTTT,CASSSSSGGVHTGELFF
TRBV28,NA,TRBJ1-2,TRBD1,TGTGCCACCTTGACAGGGCCGAGCGGCTACACCTTC,CATLTGPSGYTF
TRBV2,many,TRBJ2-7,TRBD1,TGTGCCAGCAGTACGGGACAGGGTTACGAGCAGTACTTC,CASSTGQGYEQYF
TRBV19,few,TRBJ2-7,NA,TGTGCCAGTAGTATAGGGGGAGCCTACGAGCAGTACTTC,CASSIGGAYEQYF
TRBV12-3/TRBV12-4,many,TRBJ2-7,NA,TGTGCCAGCAGTAGGGACGTAGGCTACGAGCAGTACTTC,CASSRDVGYEQYF
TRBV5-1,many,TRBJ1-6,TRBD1,TGCGCCAGCAGCACAGGGACAGGGGATAATTCACCCCTCCACTTT,CASSTGTGDNSPLHF
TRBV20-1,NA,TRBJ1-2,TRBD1,TGCAGTGCTAGAGAAAAGACAGGGCCCTCCTATGGCTACACCTTC,CSAREKTGPSYGYTF